This T cell receptor (beta chain) was recorded in a study of CD8+ T cells in alopecia areata (dated by TCRdb to the late 2010s). For the wider study: The treated patients took part in an open-label pilot trial in which moderate-to-severe alopecia areata was treated with oral tofacitinib at 5 to 10 mg twice daily. Patients stayed on tofacitinib for 6 to 18 months and then had 6 months of follow-up off drug so that delayed response and recurrence could be assessed. High-throughput TCRbeta sequencing was used to examine T cell clonal expansion in alopecia areata in both the C3H/HeJ mouse model and human patients. In humans, TCRbeta sequencing was performed on scalp tissue and on sorted CD4+ and CD8+ peripheral blood T cells from healthy controls and from patients with patchy or totalis/universalis alopecia areata. Tofacitinib-treated patients had biopsies at baseline and at 4 and 24 weeks of treatment, with a later scalp biopsy in several patients. Clonality in the scalp was compared among normal scalp (n=4), patchy alopecia areata scalp (n=8), and alopecia totalis/universalis scalp (n=8). RNA was extracted with the PAXgene miRNA kit for fixed scalp, the miRNeasy kit for PBMCs, and the RNeasy kit for mouse skin. TCRbeta CDR3 regions were amplified by immunoSEQ multiplex PCR with 35 Vbeta forward and 13 Jbeta reverse primers. What the work shows at the level of the full study, not this receptor alone: Scalp TCR repertoire analysis is complicated because resident alphabeta T cells in normal human skin are also sequenced, whereas mouse skin is dominated by gammadelta T cells. Compared with normal scalp, lesional scalp had higher clonality and more expanded CD8+ clones, particularly in alopecia totalis/universalis, a pattern that suggests antigenic drive. Shared TCR sequences between patients were less evident than in mice, which may be partly attributable to HLA diversity in the patient population.

From alopecia areata patients, peripheral blood was collected along with lesional scalp punch biopsies. PBMCs were separated by density centrifugation and stained for CD3, CD4 and CD8, after which CD4+ and CD8+ T cells were sorted on a FACSAria. For this clone: Its antigen is still unknown. Base qualities are not at hand, and no much larger clone is one base apart.

For CDR1 and CDR2, the germline V gene lists SNHLY and FYNNEI. V is clipped by 2 bases and J by 0 bases, and the sequence between their germline boundaries is 7 bases long. There are 15 amino acids in the CDR3, from cysteine to phenylalanine inclusive. Left in the record is the CDR3 DNA by itself, 45 bases read in frame from the first base. Library method: the immunoSEQ multiplex PCR assay. To provide template for TCR sequencing, every sample had RNA extracted and reverse transcribed into cDNA. First-strand cDNA was synthesized using SuperScript III with a 2:1 mix of oligo-dT and random hexamers. Amplification bias was assessed with a synthetic immune receptor repertoire, and residual bias was removed computationally. The authors processed their data as follows. Raw reads were preprocessed for error removal, and CDR3 was defined according to IMGT conventions as running from the conserved cysteine to phenylalanine. To get clonality, Shannon entropy was normalized by log2 of the number of productive unique TCRs and the result was subtracted from 1. CD4 or CD8 identity of scalp clones was inferred by cross-referencing scalp TCRbeta sequences with sorted blood CD4 and CD8 repertoires. As stored in TCRdb, this immuneACCESS dataset retains in-frame rearrangements with V and J assigned. A fraction of the clones does not appear; measured against another copy, unresolved V genes explain less than half of the discrepancy, and the remainder lacks a known reason. V, J and clone size were drawn from that table, and D and trimming were deduced from the DNA. The sample table holds 150,000 or so clones, of which roughly 48% were seen once. Together, the top ten hold about 6.4% of the sample.

The source of this sequence is a human donor with alopecia areata. Rearrangement joined TRBV2 to TRBJ2-2; TRBD1 is perhaps the D gene, given 5 matching bases. The source material was CD4+ T cells sorted from blood. The bases read TGTGCCAGCAGTGAAAGCAGGGCGAACACCGGGGAGCTGTTTTTT. It translates as CASSESRANTGELFF.